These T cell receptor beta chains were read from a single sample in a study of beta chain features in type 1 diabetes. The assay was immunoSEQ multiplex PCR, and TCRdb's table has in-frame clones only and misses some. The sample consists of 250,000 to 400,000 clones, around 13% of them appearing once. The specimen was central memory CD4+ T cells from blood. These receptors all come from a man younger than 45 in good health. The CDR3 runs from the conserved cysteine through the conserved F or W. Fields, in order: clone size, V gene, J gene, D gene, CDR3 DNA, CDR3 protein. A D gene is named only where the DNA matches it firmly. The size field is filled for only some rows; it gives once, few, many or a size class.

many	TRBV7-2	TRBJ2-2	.	TGTGCCAGCAGCAACGCCGGGTCCGGGGAGCTGTTTTTT	CASSNAGSGELFF
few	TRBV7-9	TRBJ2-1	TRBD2	TGCGCCAGCAGCCAGCCGGGACTAGCGGCCCAGGAGCAGTTCTTC	CASSQPGLAAQEQFF
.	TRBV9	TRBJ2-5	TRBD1	TGTGCCAGCAGCGTAGGAGGACAGGGAAAGACCCAGTACTTC	CASSVGGQGKTQYF
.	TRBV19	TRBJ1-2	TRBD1	TGTGCCAGTAGTACGGGTCGGGCAGGGGGAGACTATGGCTACACCTTC	CASSTGRAGGDYGYTF
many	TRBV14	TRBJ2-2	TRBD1	TGTGCCAGCCGAAGAACAGGGGGTACCGGGGAGCTGTTTTTT	CASRRTGGTGELFF
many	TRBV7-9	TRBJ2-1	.	TGTGCCAGCAGCTTATTAAGGGGGTATGAGCAGTTCTTC	CASSLLRGYEQFF
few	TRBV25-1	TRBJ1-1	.	TGTGCCAGCAGTGGTACAGCCCAGGCTTTCTTT	CASSGTAQAFF
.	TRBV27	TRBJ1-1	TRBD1	TGTGCCAGCAGTTTACTCACAGGGGTCACTGAAGCTTTCTTT	CASSLLTGVTEAFF
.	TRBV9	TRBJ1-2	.	TGTGCCAGCAGCGTAGAAGGGACGAGTGGCTACACCTTC	CASSVEGTSGYTF
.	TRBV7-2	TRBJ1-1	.	TGTGCCAGCAGCTTAATGGGTTTGGGCACTGAAGCTTTCTTT	CASSLMGLGTEAFF
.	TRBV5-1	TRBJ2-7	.	TGCGCCAGCAGCTTGTCCGGGCAGGGTAGCCACGAGCAGTACTTC	CASSLSGQGSHEQYF
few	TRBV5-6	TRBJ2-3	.	TGTGCCAGCAGCCCGATAGGGGGGGATACGCAGTATTTT	CASSPIGGDTQYF
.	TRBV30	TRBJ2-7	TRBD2	TGTGCCTGGAGCTCCAGACTAGCGGGGACCTACGAGCAGTACTTC	CAWSSRLAGTYEQYF
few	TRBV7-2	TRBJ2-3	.	TGTGCCAGCAGCTTAGGGGCGGCTGATACGCAGTATTTT	CASSLGAADTQYF
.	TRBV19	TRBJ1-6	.	TGTGCCAGTAGTATAACTTCTAGACAGGCGAGAAATTCACCCCTCCACTTT	CASSITSRQARNSPLHF
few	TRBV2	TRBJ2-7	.	TGTGCCAGCAGGGGCCTGATAGGAAGGGGGGGTAACGAGCAGTACTTC	CASRGLIGRGGNEQYF
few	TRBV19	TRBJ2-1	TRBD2	TGTGCCAGTAGTGAAGTAGCGGGTCGCAATGAGCAGTTCTTC	CASSEVAGRNEQFF
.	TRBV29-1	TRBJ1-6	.	TGCAGCGTGAGGGTTACAGGCGATTATAATTCACCCCTCCACTTT	CSVRVTGDYNSPLHF
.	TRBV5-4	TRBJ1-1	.	TGTGCCAGCAGCTTGGCCGGCGGGATGAACACTGAAGCTTTCTTT	CASSLAGGMNTEAFF
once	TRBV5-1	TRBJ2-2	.	TGCGCCAGCAGTTACGGGTCAGCTTACACCGGGGAGCTGTTTTTT	CASSYGSAYTGELFF
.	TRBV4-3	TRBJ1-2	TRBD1	TGCGCCAGCAGCCAAGCACTGACAGGGCGTGGCTACACCTTC	CASSQALTGRGYTF
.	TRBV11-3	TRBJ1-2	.	TGTGCCAGCAGCTTAGATTCCGTTGGACCCTTCTTC	CASSLDSVGPFF
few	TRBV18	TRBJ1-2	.	TGTGCCAGCTCACAACCTCACTATGGCTACACCTTC	CASSQPHYGYTF
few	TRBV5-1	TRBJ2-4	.	TGCGCCAGCAGCTTGGGGAACAGGGCTGACATTCAGTACTTC	CASSLGNRADIQYF
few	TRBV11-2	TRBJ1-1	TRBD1	TGTGCCAGCAGCGTTGACAGGGGGGACACTGAAGCTTTCTTT	CASSVDRGDTEAFF
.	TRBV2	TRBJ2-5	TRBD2	TGTGCCAGCAGTTTTAGCGGGACGGAGACCCAGTACTTC	CASSFSGTETQYF
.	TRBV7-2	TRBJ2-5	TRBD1	TGTGCCAGCAGTTCCACAGGGGGCGCGGAGACCCAGTACTTC	CASSSTGGAETQYF
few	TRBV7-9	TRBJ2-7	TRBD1	TGTGCCAGCAGCTTTGGGGGGACAGGGACGTACTTC	CASSFGGTGTYF
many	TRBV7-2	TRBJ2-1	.	TGTGCCAGCAGCTCACCTGGAGGGTACAATGAGCAGTTCTTC	CASSSPGGYNEQFF
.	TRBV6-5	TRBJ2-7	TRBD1	TGTGCCAGCAGATCAGACAGGGCCCGGGGAGAAGTTTTC	CASRSDRARGEVF
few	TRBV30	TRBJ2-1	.	TGTGCCTGGAGTCCAGGACTGCCCTACAATGAGCAGTTCTTC	CAWSPGLPYNEQFF
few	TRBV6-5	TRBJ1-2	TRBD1	TGTGCCAGCAGTTTCCAGACAGGGCCTGGCTACACCTTC	CASSFQTGPGYTF
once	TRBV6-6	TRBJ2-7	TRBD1	TGTGCCAGCAGTGCCGACAGGGATACCTACGAGCAGTACTTC	CASSADRDTYEQYF
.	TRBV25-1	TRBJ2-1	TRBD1	TGTGCCAGCAGTGCCTTTGGACAGGGGGGCTCCTACAATGAGCAGTTCTTC	CASSAFGQGGSYNEQFF
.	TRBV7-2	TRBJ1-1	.	TGTGCCAGCAGCTCCCCGGGGAGGGGTGAAGCTTTCTTT	CASSSPGRGEAFF
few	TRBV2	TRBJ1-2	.	TGTGCCAGCGGCGGTACTCCCCTTTACTTC	CASGGTPLYF
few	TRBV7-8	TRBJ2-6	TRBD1	TGTGCCAGCAGCTTAAGTGGGACAGGGGGATACTCTGGGGCCAACGTCCTGACTTTC	CASSLSGTGGYSGANVLTF
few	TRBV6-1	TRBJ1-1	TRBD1	TGTGCCAGCAGTGCTAGGGACAGGGGTTCGGACGTTTTCTTT	CASSARDRGSDVFF
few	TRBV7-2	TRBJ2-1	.	TGTGCCAGCAGCCAAGATTGGGTAAATGAGCAGTTCTTC	CASSQDWVNEQFF
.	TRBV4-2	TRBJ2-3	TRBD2	TGTGCCAGCAGCCAAGATACCAGCGGGGGCACAGATACGCAGTATTTT	CASSQDTSGGTDTQYF
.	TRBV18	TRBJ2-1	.	TGTGCCAGCTATGAGCCAGGCTCCTACAATGAGCAGTTCTTC	CASYEPGSYNEQFF
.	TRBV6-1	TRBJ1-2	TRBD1	TGTGCCAGCAGTCCCGCGACAGGGAGGGATGGCTACACCTTC	CASSPATGRDGYTF
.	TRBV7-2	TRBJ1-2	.	TGTGCCAGCAGCTATCAGGGGCTCTCCCCTTATGGCTACACCTTC	CASSYQGLSPYGYTF
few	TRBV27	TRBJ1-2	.	TGTGCCAGCAGTTTATGGGCAGGGACTAACTATGGCTACACCTTC	CASSLWAGTNYGYTF
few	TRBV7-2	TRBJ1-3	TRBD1	TGTGCCAGCAGACCCGGGACAGGGGCCTCTGGAAACACCATATATTTT	CASRPGTGASGNTIYF
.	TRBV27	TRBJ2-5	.	TGTGCCAGCAGTTTATCGAAGAGGGTTTGGGGGGAGACCCAGTACTTC	CASSLSKRVWGETQYF